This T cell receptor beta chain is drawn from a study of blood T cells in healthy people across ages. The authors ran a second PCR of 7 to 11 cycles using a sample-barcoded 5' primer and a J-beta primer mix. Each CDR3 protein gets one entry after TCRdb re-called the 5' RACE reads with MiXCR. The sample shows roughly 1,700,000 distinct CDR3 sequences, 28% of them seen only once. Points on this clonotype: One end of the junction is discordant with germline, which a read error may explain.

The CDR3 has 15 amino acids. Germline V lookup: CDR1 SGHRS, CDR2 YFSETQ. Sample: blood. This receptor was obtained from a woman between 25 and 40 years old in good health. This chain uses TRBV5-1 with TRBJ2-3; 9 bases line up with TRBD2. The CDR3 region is CTSSLGTSWPDTQYF. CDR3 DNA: TGCACCAGCAGCCTTGGGACTAGCTGGCCAGATACGCAGTATTTT. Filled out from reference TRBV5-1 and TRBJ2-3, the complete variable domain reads KAGVTQTPRYLIKTRGQQVTLSCSPISGHRSVSWYQQTPGQGLQFLFEYFSETQRNKGNFPGRFSGRQFSNSRSEMNVSTLELGDSALYLCTSSLGTSWPDTQYFGPGTRLTVL.